The rows below give T cell receptor beta chains drawn from one sample of a study of metastatic and nonmetastatic thyroid tumors. TCRdb reassembled clones from the PCR reads with MiXCR. This repertoire shows tens of thousands of clones, roughly an eighth found once; its top ten account for 14%. The sample was blood. Receptors were obtained from a female donor with papillary thyroid cancer or a benign thyroid nodule (not recorded which). Some clones in this sample may be carry-over from other donors' samples. Each CDR3 is given with its conserved first and last residue. The D gene is left open where the match is weak. Expanded clones get a size class; other rows say once, few or many, or leave the size out.

cdr3_aa cdr3_nt clone_size v_call d_call j_call
CASSPDRYEQYF TGTGCCAGCTCACCTGATCGTTACGAGCAGTACTTC many TRBV18 . TRBJ2-7
CASRRTSGTDTQYF TGTGCCAGCAGGCGGACTAGCGGCACAGATACGCAGTATTTT many TRBV28 TRBD2 TRBJ2-3
CASSESRSSGRPQHF TGTGCCAGCAGTGAAAGTCGGTCCTCCGGCCGGCCCCAGCATTTT medium-sized TRBV6-1 . TRBJ1-5
CASSLRLAEDEQFF TGTGCCAGCAGCTTAAGACTAGCCGAAGATGAGCAGTTCTTC many TRBV11-2 TRBD2 TRBJ2-1
CAISEPAPGKGEAFF TGTGCCATCAGTGAGCCCGCGCCAGGGAAAGGTGAAGCTTTCTTT many TRBV10-3 . TRBJ1-1
CASSLGGTGGNEQYF TGTGCCAGCAGCTTAGGTGGGACAGGTGGTAACGAGCAGTACTTC . TRBV7-2 TRBD1 TRBJ2-7
CAWKKSGNTIYF TGTGCCTGGAAGAAGTCTGGAAACACCATATATTTT . TRBV30 . TRBJ1-3
CASSSPLDRRNYGYTF TGTGCCAGCAGCTCCCCTTTGGACAGGCGTAACTATGGCTACACCTTC . TRBV2 TRBD1 TRBJ1-2
CSVGNGYEQYF TGCAGCGTTGGAAACGGATACGAGCAGTACTTC many TRBV29-1 . TRBJ2-7
CATGTGFYNSPLHF TGCGCCACTGGGACAGGATTTTATAATTCACCCCTCCACTTT few TRBV10-2 TRBD1 TRBJ1-6
CSATGPLVSETQYF TGCAGTGCTACAGGCCCTCTCGTTTCGGAGACCCAGTACTTC many TRBV20-1 . TRBJ2-5
CASIDRGYTGELFF TGTGCCAGTATTGACAGGGGTTACACCGGGGAGCTGTTTTTT few TRBV19 TRBD1 TRBJ2-2
CASSLGDIQYF TGCGCCAGCAGCTTAGGGGACATTCAGTACTTC many TRBV5-1 . TRBJ2-4
CASSPHGQAILFGYTF TGTGCCAGCAGCCCCCACGGACAGGCCATCTTGTTTGGCTACACCTTC . TRBV11-2 TRBD1 TRBJ1-2
CASSDSKWCTDTQYF TGTGCCAGCAGTGACTCCAAGTGGTGCACAGATACGCAGTATTTT few TRBV6-4 . TRBJ2-3
CSAPRQGEEQYF TGCAGTGCCCCCCGGCAGGGAGAGGAGCAGTACTTC many TRBV20-1 . TRBJ2-7
CSAPSGHAEAFF TGCAGTGCCCCTTCGGGTCACGCAGAAGCTTTCTTT many TRBV20-1 . TRBJ1-1
CASSPGGVSGNTIYF TGTGCCAGCAGTCCAGGGGGTGTCTCTGGAAACACCATATATTTT many TRBV28 TRBD1 TRBJ1-3
CAQGGYYSGANVLTF TGTGCTCAAGGAGGGTATTACTCTGGGGCCAACGTCCTGACTTTC many TRBV28 . TRBJ2-6
CASSLTATSGRTYEQYF TGTGCCAGCAGTTTAACCGCGACTAGCGGGAGAACATACGAGCAGTACTTC medium-sized TRBV27 TRBD2 TRBJ2-7